Shown below are 21 T cell receptor beta chains from a single sample sequenced in a study of OX40 agonist ivuxolimab in advanced cancers. Assay used: immunoSEQ multiplex PCR; TCRdb lists only in-frame clones, some missing. This sample carries approximately 83,000 clones, over 70% of them seen once, and the ten largest clones take roughly 4.8%. Sequencing used CD4+ or CD8+ T cells sorted from blood, obtained in a trial of the OX40 agonist ivuxolimab. All receptors come from an adult with an advanced solid tumor such as melanoma, head and neck, liver or kidney cancer.

J is TRBJ1-2 and V is TRBV9, with no clear D. V was pared by 6 bases and J by 4 bases, with 22 bases between. The CDR3 length is 16 residues. The germline V gene encodes CDR1 SGDLS and CDR2 YYNGEE. The CDR3 DNA follows: TGTGCCAGCACCCCGGGAGACCCCCTATCTTCCTATGGCTACACCTTC. This encodes CASTPGDPLSSYGYTF.

This rearrangement joins TRBV6-4 to TRBJ2-6, with D unresolved. Trimming removed 5 bases from V and 0 bases from J, with 8 bases in between. This CDR3 comprises 15 residues. Germline V gene data show CDR1 as MRHNA and CDR2 as SNTAGT. CDR3 nucleotide sequence: TGTGCCAGCAGTTACGAGAGCTCTGGGGCCAACGTCCTGACTTTC. The encoded protein is CASSYESSGANVLTF.

This clone occurred once. The V call is TRBV7-9, the J call TRBJ2-7; D is possibly TRBD1 or TRBD2 (5 bases each). From germline, CDR1 is SEHNR and CDR2 FQNEAQ (reference sequence). The CDR3 contains 15 residues. Trimming removed 3 bases from V and 0 bases from J, with 12 bases in between. Here the CDR3 reads CASSLHQGPSYEQYF. The CDR3 bases are TGTGCCAGCAGCTTGCACCAGGGACCCTCCTACGAGCAGTACTTC. Full variable domain (remainder filled in from reference TRBV7-9 and TRBJ2-7): DTGVSQNPRHKITKRGQNVTFRCDPISEHNRLYWYRQTLGQGPEFLTYFQNEAQLEKSRLLSDRFSAERPKGSFSTLEIQRTEQGDSAMYLCASSLHQGPSYEQYFGPGTRLTVT.

The chain is built from TRBV30 and TRBJ1-1; tentative D call: TRBD1 (6 bases). Trimming took off 4 bases at V and 4 bases at J, with 13 bases between the two ends. The germline V gene has CDR1 GTSNPN and CDR2 SVGIG (reference sequence). This CDR3 is 13 amino acids long. CDR3 loop: CAWNREGGTEAFF. The CDR3 DNA sequence: TGTGCCTGGAACAGGGAGGGGGGCACTGAAGCTTTCTTT.

The table lists this clone with a count of one. The DNA of the CDR3 is TGTGCCAGCAGCCCCGGGACGGTCCAAGAGACCCAGTACTTC. Amino acids: CASSPGTVQETQYF. The chain has TRBV9 and TRBJ2-5, with D perhaps TRBD1 or TRBD2 (5 bases each). The ends were cut back, 4 bases at V and 1 base at J, with 11 bases in the middle. This CDR3 is 14 amino acids long. Germline V gene data show CDR1 as SGDLS and CDR2 as YYNGEE.

The J gene is TRBJ1-4, the V gene TRBV19; D unresolved. V lost 7 bases and J 8 bases, leaving 20 bases between the germline ends. This CDR3 has 15 residues. Germline CDR1 and CDR2: LNHDA and SQIVND (reference sequence). The CDR3 sequence is CASTLNGIRREKLFF. The CDR3 nucleotides are TGTGCCAGTACCTTAAATGGGATACGAAGGGAAAAACTGTTTTTT.

This sequence joins TRBV5-4 and TRBJ2-1; 9 positions match TRBD2. With V trimmed by 0 bases and J by 2 bases, 0 bases remained unmatched. There are 15 residues in the CDR3. Germline V gives CDR1 SGHNT, CDR2 YYREEE (reference sequence). CDR3 residues: CASSLASGAYNEQFF. CDR3 DNA sequence: TGTGCCAGCAGCTTGGCTAGCGGGGCCTACAATGAGCAGTTCTTC.

This chain joins TRBV7-9 and TRBJ2-6, with D tentatively TRBD1 (6 bases). This CDR3 region has 16 residues. V was pared by 4 bases and J by 0 bases, with 10 bases between. Germline values: CDR1 SEHNR, CDR2 FQNEAQ (reference sequence). The CDR3 DNA reads TGTGCCAGCAGCTCCGACAGGAGCTCTGGGGCCAACGTCCTGACTTTC. Translation gives CASSSDRSSGANVLTF.

The V gene is TRBV7-9, the J gene TRBJ2-7; 7 bases map to TRBD2. The length of the CDR3 is 12 residues. Trimming took 1 base from V and 9 from J; bases not matched to a gene: 3. Germline CDR1 SEHNR, CDR2 FQNEAQ (reference sequence). Here the CDR3 DNA reads TGTGCCAGCAGCTTAGAGTCGGGGGGGCAGTACTTC. It yields the protein CASSLESGGQYF. The variable domain in full, completed from reference TRBV7-9 and TRBJ2-7, reads DTGVSQNPRHKITKRGQNVTFRCDPISEHNRLYWYRQTLGQGPEFLTYFQNEAQLEKSRLLSDRFSAERPKGSFSTLEIQRTEQGDSAMYLCASSLESGGQYFGPGTRLTVT.

The CDR3 nucleotides are TGTGCCAGCAGCTTAGATACTAGCGGGGGACCGCGGGATACGCAGTATTTT. It yields the protein CASSLDTSGGPRDTQYF. The J gene is TRBJ2-3, the V gene TRBV7-8; TRBD2 matches at 11 bases. The CDR3 has 17 amino acids. From germline, CDR1 is SGHVS and CDR2 FQNEAQ. V was clipped by 1 base and J by 6 bases; unmatched bases: 9.

This chain joins TRBV5-1 and TRBJ2-2; weak D call: TRBD2 (5 bases). The V end lost 4 bases, the J end lost 4 bases, and 14 bases lay between the germline ends. Germline V gives CDR1 SGHRS, CDR2 YFSETQ. This CDR3 region has 15 residues. DNA of the CDR3: TGCGCCAGCAGCCCCGCGGCGGGTCGCACCGGGGAGCTGTTTTTT. This encodes CASSPAAGRTGELFF.

The chain couples TRBV4-1 to TRBJ1-2; D gene uncertain. Germline CDR1 is MGHRA and CDR2 is YSYEKL. V was pared by 0 bases and J by 3 bases, with 11 bases between. The CDR3 is 15 residues long. As DNA, the CDR3 is TGCGCCAGCAGCCAAGAGAGGCGGAGCCACTATGGCTACACCTTC. This codes for CASSQERRSHYGYTF.

Concerning this clone itself: The same CDR3 also results from other DNA sequences found in this sample. The chain uses TRBV29-1 and TRBJ2-5; 8 nucleotides agree with TRBD2. J gave up 3 bases and V 7 bases, and 1 base lay outside the gene matches. The CDR3 length is 11 residues. The germline CDR1 and CDR2 sequences are SQVTM and ANQGSEA. The CDR3 spells CSAGGEETQYF. The CDR3 coding sequence is TGCAGCGCGGGGGGGGAAGAGACCCAGTACTTC.

This chain connects TRBV5-1 to TRBJ1-1; no clear D gene. This CDR3 region has 13 residues. Per the germline V gene, CDR1 is SGHRS and CDR2 is YFSETQ. Trimming cost V 2 bases and J 6 bases, with 11 bases left between them. CDR3 DNA: TGCGCCAGCAGCTTTTCAGAAGATTCTGAAGCTTTCTTT. This gives the protein CASSFSEDSEAFF.

The CDR3: CASSRQLNTEAFF. The CDR3 DNA follows: TGTGCCAGCTCCCGACAGCTGAACACTGAAGCTTTCTTT. This chain connects TRBV18 to TRBJ1-1, with D maybe TRBD1 (5 bases). Germline V lookup: CDR1 KGHSH, CDR2 LQKENI. Trimming removed 6 bases from V and 0 bases from J, with 8 bases in between. CDR3 length: 13 residues.

The chain has TRBV4-1 and TRBJ1-1; tentatively, D is TRBD1 (5 bases). CDR1 is MGHRA, CDR2 YSYEKL, per germline. The CDR3 sequence is 14 residues long. V was shortened by 4 bases and J by 1 base, with 10 bases between the two germline ends. This CDR3 is CASSRPTGNTEAFF. The CDR3 DNA is TGCGCCAGCAGCCGTCCAACAGGGAACACTGAAGCTTTCTTT.

This rearrangement joins TRBV7-8 to TRBJ1-1; D unclear. The CDR3 consists of 14 residues. With 1 base removed from V and 0 bases from J, the gap between germline ends came to 6 bases. From germline, CDR1 is SGHVS and CDR2 FQNEAQ. The CDR3, as DNA: TGTGCCAGCAGCTTAGTAGGGATGAACACTGAAGCTTTCTTT. Translated, it gives CASSLVGMNTEAFF.

A single count supports this clone. The chain employs TRBV7-8 and TRBJ2-3; TRBD2 matches at 12 bases. V shed 8 bases, J shed 5 bases, and the junction held 5 bases outside the gene matches. The CDR3 runs to 14 residues. Germline V gene lookup returns CDR1 SGHVS and CDR2 FQNEAQ. For the CDR3, the DNA is TGTGCCAGCCGCAGACTAGCGGGGGAAGATACGCAGTATTTT. This codes for CASRRLAGEDTQYF.

The J gene is TRBJ2-1, the V gene TRBV9; 8 bases fit TRBD2. J gave up 5 bases and V 3 bases, and 7 bases lay outside the gene matches. The CDR3 is 15 residues long. The germline V gene encodes CDR1 SGDLS and CDR2 YYNGEE. The DNA for the CDR3 is TGTGCCAGCAGCGCCGACGGACTAGCCCACAATGAGCAGTTCTTC. It yields the protein CASSADGLAHNEQFF.

This clone was observed a handful of times. The CDR3 DNA reads TGTGCCAGCAGTTTAGCCCCCCCTAGCGGGGGGGCCGGCTACAATGAGCAGTTCTTC. It specifies CASSLAPPSGGAGYNEQFF. The J gene is TRBJ2-1, the V gene TRBV27; 12 nucleotides line up with TRBD2. Germline V lookup: CDR1 MNHEY, CDR2 SMNVEV (reference sequence). The CDR3 contains 19 residues. Trimming removed 2 bases from V and 3 bases from J; junction bases left unmatched: 11.

The chain has TRBV10-3 and TRBJ2-1; D may correspond to TRBD1 or TRBD2 (7 bases each). This CDR3 contains 14 residues. Trimming took off 10 bases at V and 7 bases at J, with 20 bases between the two ends. The germline gives CDR1 ENHRY, CDR2 SYGVKD. In DNA, the CDR3 is TGTGCCACCAAAGGGGGCGGGGAGGGGAATGAGCAGTTCTTC. Its protein is CATKGGGEGNEQFF.